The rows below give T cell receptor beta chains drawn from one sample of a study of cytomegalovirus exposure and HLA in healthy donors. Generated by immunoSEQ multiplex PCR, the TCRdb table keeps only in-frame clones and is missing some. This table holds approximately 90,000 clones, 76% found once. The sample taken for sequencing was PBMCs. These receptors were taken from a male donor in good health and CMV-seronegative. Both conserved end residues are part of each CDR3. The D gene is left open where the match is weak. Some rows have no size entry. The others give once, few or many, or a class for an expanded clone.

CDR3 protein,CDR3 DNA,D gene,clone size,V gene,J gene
CASSPLSGTEAFF,TGTGCCAGCTCACCCCTTTCAGGTACTGAAGCTTTCTTT,-,-,TRBV18,TRBJ1-1
CAWSRLGQINQPQHF,TGTGCCTGGAGCCGTCTCGGACAGATCAATCAGCCCCAGCATTTT,-,once,TRBV30,TRBJ1-5
CASSFPLDSGGSNEQFF,TGTGCCAGCAGCTTCCCCCTCGATAGCGGGGGAAGCAATGAGCAGTTCTTC,TRBD2,-,TRBV5-4,TRBJ2-1
CATNRGALNTEAFF,TGTGCCACCAATCGGGGGGCGTTGAACACTGAAGCTTTCTTT,-,-,TRBV15,TRBJ1-1
CASSSQLTGARTEAFF,TGCGCCAGCAGCTCCCAACTGACAGGGGCGCGAACTGAAGCTTTCTTT,TRBD1,few,TRBV7-9,TRBJ1-1
CASSLSSGIYEQYF,TGTGCCAGCAGCTTAAGTAGCGGGATTTACGAGCAGTACTTC,TRBD2,-,TRBV7-9,TRBJ2-7
CATSRGLAQETQYF,TGTGCCACCAGCAGAGGACTAGCCCAAGAGACCCAGTACTTC,TRBD2,-,TRBV15,TRBJ2-5
CASSLAARGNQWADTQYF,TGTGCCAGCAGCTTAGCCGCCCGGGGAAACCAGTGGGCAGATACGCAGTATTTT,-,once,TRBV7-8,TRBJ2-3
CASSPTGDEKLFF,TGTGCCAGCAGCCCCACAGGGGATGAAAAACTGTTTTTT,TRBD1,-,TRBV9,TRBJ1-4
CASKGQGGTGELFF,TGTGCCAGTAAGGGGCAGGGGGGAACCGGGGAGCTGTTTTTT,-,-,TRBV19,TRBJ2-2
CASSTAYEQYF,TGTGCCAGCAGTACGGCCTACGAGCAGTACTTC,-,-,TRBV28,TRBJ2-7
CASSLHLTSGGAILETQYF,TGTGCCAGCAGCTTGCACCTGACTAGCGGGGGGGCAATATTAGAGACCCAGTACTTC,TRBD2,-,TRBV5-4,TRBJ2-5
CASSQDQGGANVLTF,TGCGCCAGCAGCCAAGACCAGGGTGGGGCCAACGTCCTGACTTTC,-,-,TRBV4-1,TRBJ2-6
CASSLQQGLNYGYTF,TGTGCCAGCAGCTTACAACAGGGCCTGAACTATGGCTACACCTTC,-,-,TRBV7-2,TRBJ1-2
CSVILRDRATNEKLFF,TGCAGCGTTATTCTCCGGGACAGGGCAACTAATGAAAAACTGTTTTTT,TRBD1,-,TRBV29-1,TRBJ1-4
CASSLSAGGDGYTF,TGCGCCAGCAGCTTGTCCGCAGGGGGCGATGGCTACACCTTC,TRBD1,-,TRBV5-1,TRBJ1-2
CASSRRILGSGEQYF,TGTGCCAGCAGCCGTCGTATACTAGGATCAGGCGAGCAGTACTTC,-,-,TRBV5-6,TRBJ2-7
CATSNQRENSPLHF,TGTGCCACCAGCAACCAGAGGGAAAATTCACCCCTCCACTTT,-,-,TRBV15,TRBJ1-6
CASSFASGSGTGELFF,TGTGCCAGCAGCTTTGCTAGCGGGAGCGGGACCGGGGAGCTGTTTTTT,TRBD2,-,TRBV11-2,TRBJ2-2
CASSPGDGAYGYTF,TGTGCCAGCAGCCCAGGGGACGGCGCTTATGGCTACACCTTC,-,-,TRBV5-6,TRBJ1-2
CASTDWRIYNEQFF,TGTGCCAGCACCGACTGGCGGATATACAATGAGCAGTTCTTC,-,few,TRBV7-8,TRBJ2-1
CASSLVSYGYTF,TGTGCCAGCAGCTTGGTCAGCTATGGCTACACCTTC,-,-,TRBV5-6,TRBJ1-2
CASSVQGAPNTEAFF,TGCGCCAGCAGCGTACAGGGGGCTCCGAACACTGAAGCTTTCTTT,TRBD1,few,TRBV5-1,TRBJ1-1
CASSVGTVNEKLFF,TGTGCCAGCAGCGTAGGGACAGTTAATGAAAAACTGTTTTTT,-,-,TRBV9,TRBJ1-4
CAISEGRGDYGYTF,TGTGCCATCAGTGAAGGGAGGGGTGACTATGGCTACACCTTC,-,-,TRBV10-3,TRBJ1-2
CASSSPRTARNSPLHF,TGTGCCAGCAGCTCCCCTCGGACAGCCCGTAATTCACCCCTCCACTTT,-,once,TRBV11-2,TRBJ1-6
CASSYDRGSPLHF,TGTGCCAGCAGCTACGACAGGGGCTCACCCCTCCACTTT,TRBD1,few,TRBV5-6,TRBJ1-6
CASSPQSGTGLRDGYTF,TGTGCCAGCTCACCGCAATCCGGGACAGGTCTTAGGGATGGCTACACCTTC,TRBD1,-,TRBV18,TRBJ1-2
CASSRGIGLAENYEQYF,TGTGCCAGCAGTCGGGGTATCGGACTAGCGGAAAACTACGAGCAGTACTTC,TRBD2,-,TRBV28,TRBJ2-7
CASSVSESYNSPLHF,TGTGCCAGCAGCGTATCGGAGAGTTATAATTCACCCCTCCACTTT,-,-,TRBV9,TRBJ1-6
CASSLDRGGTGVTDTQYF,TGTGCCAGCAGCTTAGATAGGGGGGGGACAGGGGTCACAGATACGCAGTATTTT,TRBD1,-,TRBV11-2,TRBJ2-3
CASSEIVSGQETQYF,TGTGCCAGCAGTGAAATTGTATCAGGGCAAGAGACCCAGTACTTC,-,once,TRBV6-1,TRBJ2-5
CASSLMIGTDTQYF,TGCGCCAGCAGCCTAATGATAGGCACAGATACGCAGTATTTT,-,few,TRBV4-3,TRBJ2-3
CASSNQVYNSPLHF,TGTGCCAGCAGTAATCAGGTCTATAATTCACCCCTCCACTTT,-,-,TRBV28,TRBJ1-6
CASSFGTGAYGYTF,TGTGCCAGCAGTTTTGGGACAGGGGCGTATGGCTACACCTTC,TRBD1,-,TRBV27,TRBJ1-2
CASSRTGAGETQYF,TGTGCCAGCAGTAGGACAGGCGCGGGGGAGACCCAGTACTTC,-,-,TRBV2,TRBJ2-5
CASSKGTNTEAFF,TGTGCCAGCAGCAAAGGGACAAACACTGAAGCTTTCTTT,-,-,TRBV21-1,TRBJ1-1
CASSLGAAQETQYF,TGTGCCAGCAGTTTAGGCGCGGCCCAAGAGACCCAGTACTTC,-,-,TRBV28,TRBJ2-5
CASSKNNSPLHF,TGTGCCAGTAGCAAAAATAATTCACCCCTCCACTTT,-,-,TRBV19,TRBJ1-6
CASSLSANYGYTF,TGTGCCAGCAGTTTGTCTGCTAACTATGGCTACACCTTC,-,few,TRBV28,TRBJ1-2
CASSIDEVVPYNEQFF,TGTGCCAGTAGTATAGACGAGGTGGTGCCCTACAATGAGCAGTTCTTC,-,-,TRBV19,TRBJ2-1
CASSISGAGTYEQYF,TGTGCCAGCAGCATATCTGGGGCGGGAACCTACGAGCAGTACTTC,-,-,TRBV5-6,TRBJ2-7
CSVEPGFQEWETQYF,TGCAGCGTTGAGCCCGGGTTCCAAGAATGGGAGACCCAGTACTTC,-,-,TRBV29-1,TRBJ2-5
CASSPLAGGDTGELFF,TGTGCCAGCAGCCCTCTAGCGGGAGGTGACACCGGAGAGCTGTTTTTT,TRBD2,-,TRBV9,TRBJ2-2
CASSYSSPGNGNTIYF,TGTGCCAGCAGTTACTCGAGTCCGGGGAATGGAAACACCATATATTTT,-,few,TRBV6-5,TRBJ1-3
CASSIAGQGMSSETQYF,TGCGCCAGCAGCATCGCGGGACAGGGAATGTCTTCGGAGACCCAGTACTTC,TRBD1,-,TRBV5-1,TRBJ2-5
CASSRTFDRMANGYTF,TGCGCCAGCAGCAGGACCTTCGACAGGATGGCAAATGGCTACACCTTC,-,-,TRBV5-1,TRBJ1-2
CASRKGLAFGEQYF,TGTGCCAGCAGAAAGGGACTAGCGTTTGGCGAGCAGTACTTC,TRBD2,few,TRBV28,TRBJ2-7
CASTGQGENYGYTF,TGTGCCAGCACTGGACAGGGTGAAAACTATGGCTACACCTTC,TRBD1,-,TRBV28,TRBJ1-2
CASSSRLAGGPLEQFF,TGTGCCAGCAGCTCACGACTAGCGGGAGGGCCACTTGAGCAGTTCTTC,TRBD2,-,TRBV11-2,TRBJ2-1
CASLASGRDEQFF,TGTGCCAGCTTGGCTAGCGGGAGGGATGAGCAGTTCTTC,TRBD2,few,TRBV11-2,TRBJ2-1
CASSSGRGRTEAFF,TGTGCCAGCAGTTCGGGCAGGGGTAGGACTGAAGCTTTCTTT,-,-,TRBV6-5,TRBJ1-1
CASSAPSYEQYF,TGTGCCAGCAGCGCACCTTCCTACGAGCAGTACTTC,-,-,TRBV7-9,TRBJ2-7
CASNVSPSREAFF,TGTGCCAGCAACGTATCACCGTCGCGGGAAGCTTTCTTT,-,-,TRBV9,TRBJ1-1